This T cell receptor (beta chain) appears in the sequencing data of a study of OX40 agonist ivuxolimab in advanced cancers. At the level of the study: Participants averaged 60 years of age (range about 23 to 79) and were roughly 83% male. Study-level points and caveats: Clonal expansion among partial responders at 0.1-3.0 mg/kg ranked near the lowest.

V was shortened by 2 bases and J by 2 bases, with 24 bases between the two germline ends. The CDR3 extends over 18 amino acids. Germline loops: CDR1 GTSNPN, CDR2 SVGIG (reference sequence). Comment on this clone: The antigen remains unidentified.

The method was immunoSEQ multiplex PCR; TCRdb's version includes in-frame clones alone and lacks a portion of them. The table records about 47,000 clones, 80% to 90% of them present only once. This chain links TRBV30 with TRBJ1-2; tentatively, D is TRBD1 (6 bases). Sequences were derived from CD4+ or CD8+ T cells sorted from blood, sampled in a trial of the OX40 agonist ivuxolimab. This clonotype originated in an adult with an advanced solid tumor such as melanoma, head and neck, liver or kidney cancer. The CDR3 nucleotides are TGTGCCTGGAGTCGACCGTTTGGACAGATATCCTCAAACTATGGCTACACCTTC. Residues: CAWSRPFGQISSNYGYTF.